Each of the 10 T cell receptor beta chains below was sequenced from the same sample in a study of regulatory T cells in long-lasting Graves disease. In building TCR beta libraries, iRepertoire HTBI primers were used together with Arm-PCR of CDR3 regions. TCRdb reanalysed the multiplex PCR reads using MiXCR and keeps one entry per CDR3 protein. The sample lists about 620,000 distinct CDR3 sequences, roughly 15% occurring once. Time point described: newly diagnosed GD, antithyroid drugs for less than 3 months. TCR sequences were obtained from RNA taken from PBMCs. These records were also assigned to another study, of T cells in Graves' hyperthyroidism and ophthalmopathy.

This material consisted of peripheral blood mononuclear cells (PBMCs), taken at new diagnosis, from a patient treated with antithyroid drugs. These receptor sequences come from a woman younger than 45 with Graves disease.

For this clonotype: A read error is likely here: a far larger clone is one base away. J is TRBJ1-5 and V is TRBV6-1; TRBD1 matches 8 bases. CDR3 length: 14 residues. The germline V gene encodes CDR1 MNHNS and CDR2 SASEGT. The CDR3 region has the DNA TGTGTCAGCAGATACAGGGGGAGCTATCAGCCCCAGCATTTT. Translated, it gives CVSRYRGSYQPQHF.

The table lists this clonotype with many counts. The chain employs TRBV6-1 and TRBJ1-5, with TRBD1 as a possible D gene (6 bases). The ends were cut back, 6 bases at V and 6 bases at J, with 12 bases in the middle. CDR3 length: 13 residues. Germline V gene lookup returns CDR1 MNHNS and CDR2 SASEGT. CDR3: CASRDSLVQPQHF. For the CDR3, the DNA is TGTGCCAGCAGGGACAGTCTGGTTCAGCCCCAGCATTTT.

In this sample, this clonotype turned up many times. The chain couples TRBV7-9 to TRBJ2-7, with TRBD2 matching over 8 bases. This CDR3 comprises 15 residues. Trimming cost V 1 base and J 7 bases; bases outside gene matches: 9. Germline CDR1 and CDR2: SEHNR and FQNEAQ (reference sequence). The CDR3 coding sequence is TGTGCCAGCAGCTTAGATGGCGGGAGGAACATAGAGCAGTACTTC. Translated: CASSLDGGRNIEQYF.

V usage is TRBV20-1 and J usage is TRBJ2-7; a possible D gene is TRBD2 (5 bases). V was trimmed by 0 bases and J by 0 bases, leaving 27 bases between them. The length of the CDR3 is 20 residues. Germline loops: CDR1 DFQATT, CDR2 SNEGSKA (reference sequence). CDR3 coding DNA: TGCAGTGCTAGAGAAACATGGGGAAAAGACGGTTGGGAGAGCTCCTACGAGCAGTACTTC. Encoded protein: CSARETWGKDGWESSYEQYF.

This clonotype was seen many times. This chain connects TRBV24-1 to TRBJ2-1, with D perhaps matching TRBD1 (6 bases). CDR1 KGHDR and CDR2 SFDVKD come from the germline V gene. V was trimmed by 4 bases and J by 0 bases, leaving 15 bases between them. CDR3 size: 17 residues. As DNA, the CDR3 is TGTGCCACCAGTGACCGAGTAACAGGGAGCTCCTACAATGAGCAGTTCTTC. Amino acids: CATSDRVTGSSYNEQFF.

On this clonotype itself: A read error may explain this, as a much larger clone is one base away. Since no conserved phenylalanine or tryptophan closes the CDR3, a read error is the likely cause. V gene TRBV7-2 combines with J gene TRBJ2-7, with TRBD1 matching 9 bases. The length of the CDR3 is 14 residues. Germline CDR1 SGHTA, CDR2 FQGNSA. The J segment lost 3 bases and the V segment lost 4 bases, leaving 4 bases of the junction unmatched. In DNA, the CDR3 is TGTGCCAGCAGCTCGGGACAGGGCCGCTACGAGCAGTACCTC. It codes for CASSSGQGRYEQYL.

This clonotype was seen ten or more times. The chain is built from TRBV5-1 and TRBJ2-3, with D possibly TRBD2 on 6 matching bases. In germline, CDR1 is SGHRS, CDR2 YFSETQ. Trimming removed 0 bases from V and 2 bases from J, with 13 bases in between. The CDR3 extends over 16 amino acids. The CDR3 loop is CASSLALGGSTDTQYF. As DNA, the CDR3 is TGCGCCAGCAGCTTGGCCCTCGGGGGATCCACAGATACGCAGTATTTT.

The chain combines TRBV4-1 with TRBJ1-1, with D uncertain. The CDR3 loop spans 17 amino acids. The germline V and J ends were trimmed by 1 base and 5 bases, with 20 bases remaining between them. The V gene's germline CDR1 is MGHRA and CDR2 YSYEKL. CDR3 amino acids: CASSQVVGPKSGTEAFF. CDR3 nucleotides: TGCGCCAGCAGCCAAGTGGTAGGGCCTAAGTCCGGGACTGAAGCTTTCTTT.

A word on this clonotype: This may come from a read error, since a much larger clone is one base off. This chain uses TRBV6-1 with TRBJ1-2; D remains unclear. CDR3 size: 14 residues. Germline CDR1 and CDR2: MNHNS and SASEGT. CDR3 bases: TGTGCCAGCAGTGAAGGGTTCGGTAACTATGGCCACACCTTC. Its protein is CASSEGFGNYGHTF.

In the case of this clonotype: Being one base from a much bigger clone, this may be a read error. The chain carries TRBV28 and TRBJ1-6; D is ambiguous. Germline CDR1 and CDR2: MDHEN and SYDVKM. This CDR3 region has 16 residues. The chain's CDR3 is CASSLGGVSYNSPPHF. CDR3 nucleotide sequence: TGTGCCAGCAGTTTGGGCGGAGTCTCCTATAATTCACCCCCCCACTTT.